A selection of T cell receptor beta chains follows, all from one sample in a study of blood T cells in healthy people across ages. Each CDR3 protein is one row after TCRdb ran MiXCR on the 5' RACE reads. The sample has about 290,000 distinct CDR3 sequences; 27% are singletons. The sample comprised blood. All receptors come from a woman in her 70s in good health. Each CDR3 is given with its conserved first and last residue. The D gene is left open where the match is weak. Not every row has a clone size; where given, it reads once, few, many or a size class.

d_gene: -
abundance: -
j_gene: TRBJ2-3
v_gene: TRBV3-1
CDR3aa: CASSQDTRVRGDTQYF
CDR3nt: TGTGCCAGCAGCCAAGATACCCGGGTCCGGGGAGATACGCAGTATTTT

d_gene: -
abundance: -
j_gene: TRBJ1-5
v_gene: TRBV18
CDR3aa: CASSASRDQPQHF
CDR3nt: TGTGCCAGCTCAGCCTCTAGGGATCAGCCCCAGCATTTT

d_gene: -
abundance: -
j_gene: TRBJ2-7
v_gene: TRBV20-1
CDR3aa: CSAPRSTPAYEQYF
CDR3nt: TGCAGTGCTCCTCGGTCTACCCCAGCCTACGAGCAGTACTTC

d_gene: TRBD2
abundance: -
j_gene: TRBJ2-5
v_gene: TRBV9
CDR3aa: CASSALGSGRGETQYF
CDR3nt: TGTGCCAGCAGCGCCTTAGGGAGCGGGAGAGGGGAGACCCAGTACTTC

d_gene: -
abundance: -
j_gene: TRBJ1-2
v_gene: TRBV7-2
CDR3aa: CASSPRATWGNGYTF
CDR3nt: TGTGCCAGCAGCCCCCGGGCCACGTGGGGGAATGGCTACACCTTC

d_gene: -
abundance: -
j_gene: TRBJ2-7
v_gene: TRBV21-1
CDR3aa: CARGFLEQYF
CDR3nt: TGTGCCAGGGGTTTTCTAGAGCAGTACTTC

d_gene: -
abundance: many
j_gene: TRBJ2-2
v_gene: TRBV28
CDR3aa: CASSLRSSQAIWELFF
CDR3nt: TGTGCCAGCAGTTTAAGATCCTCTCAGGCCATTTGGGAGCTGTTTTTT

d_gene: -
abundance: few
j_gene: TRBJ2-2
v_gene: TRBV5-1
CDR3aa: CASSLEGGANTGELFF
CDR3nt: TGCGCCAGCAGCTTGGAGGGGGGTGCGAACACCGGGGAGCTGTTTTTT

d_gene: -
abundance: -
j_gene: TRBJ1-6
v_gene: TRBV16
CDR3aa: CASSPAGAAYNSPLHF
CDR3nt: TGTGCCAGCAGCCCCGCCGGGGCGGCTTATAATTCACCCCTCCACTTT

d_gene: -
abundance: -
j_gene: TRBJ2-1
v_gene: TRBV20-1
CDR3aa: CSASQFDEQFF
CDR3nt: TGCAGTGCTAGTCAATTCGATGAGCAGTTCTTC

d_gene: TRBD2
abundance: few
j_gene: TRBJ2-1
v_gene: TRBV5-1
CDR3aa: CASSLGASGVNEQFF
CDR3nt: TGCGCCAGCAGCTTGGGGGCTAGCGGGGTAAATGAGCAGTTCTTC

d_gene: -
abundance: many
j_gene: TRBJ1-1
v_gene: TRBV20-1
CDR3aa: CSASSGNTEAFF
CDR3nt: TGCAGTGCTAGTTCAGGGAACACTGAAGCTTTCTTT

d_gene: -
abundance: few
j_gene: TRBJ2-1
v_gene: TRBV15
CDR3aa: CATNRDRGEGNEQFF
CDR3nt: TGTGCCACCAACAGAGATCGGGGAGAGGGGAATGAGCAGTTCTTC

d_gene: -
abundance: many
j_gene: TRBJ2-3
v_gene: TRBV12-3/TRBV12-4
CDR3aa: CASSLEEDTQYF
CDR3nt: TGTGCCAGCAGTTTAGAGGAGGATACGCAGTATTTT

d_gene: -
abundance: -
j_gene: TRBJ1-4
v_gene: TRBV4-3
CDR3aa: CASSQEGTSNEKLFF
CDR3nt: TGCGCCAGCAGCCAAGAAGGGACTAGTAATGAAAAACTGTTTTTT

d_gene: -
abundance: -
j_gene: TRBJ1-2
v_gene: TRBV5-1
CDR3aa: CASSLDGQNGYTF
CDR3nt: TGCGCCAGCAGCTTGGACGGCCAGAATGGCTACACCTTC

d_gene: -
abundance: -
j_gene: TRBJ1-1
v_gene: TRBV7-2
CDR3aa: CASSSHWEAEAFF
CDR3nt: TGTGCCAGCAGCTCCCACTGGGAGGCTGAAGCTTTCTTT

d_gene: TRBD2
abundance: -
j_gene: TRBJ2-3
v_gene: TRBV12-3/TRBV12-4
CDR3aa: CASSFGTRAQSTDTQYF
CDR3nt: TGTGCCAGCAGTTTCGGGACTAGGGCGCAGTCTACAGATACGCAGTATTTT

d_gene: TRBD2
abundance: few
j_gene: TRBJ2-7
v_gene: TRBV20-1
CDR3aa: CSAKGLAINEQYF
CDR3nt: TGCAGTGCCAAGGGACTAGCGATTAACGAGCAGTACTTC

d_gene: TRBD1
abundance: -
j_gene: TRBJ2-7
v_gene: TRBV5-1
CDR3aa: CASSMGQATYEQYF
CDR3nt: TGCGCCAGCAGCATGGGACAGGCCACCTACGAGCAGTACTTC

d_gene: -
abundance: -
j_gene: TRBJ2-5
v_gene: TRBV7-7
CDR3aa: CASSPDRKTQYF
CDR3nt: TGTGCTAGCAGTCCCGACCGTAAGACCCAGTACTTC

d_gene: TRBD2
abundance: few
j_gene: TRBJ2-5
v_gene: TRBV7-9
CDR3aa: CASSLVRGLAETQETQYF
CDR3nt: TGTGCCAGCAGCTTAGTGAGAGGCCTAGCGGAGACCCAAGAGACCCAGTACTTC

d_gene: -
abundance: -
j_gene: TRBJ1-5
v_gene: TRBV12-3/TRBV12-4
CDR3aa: CASSQTRTFNQPQHF
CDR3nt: TGTGCCAGCAGTCAGACAAGGACCTTCAATCAGCCCCAGCATTTT

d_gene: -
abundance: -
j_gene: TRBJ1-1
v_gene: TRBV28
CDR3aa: CASSPTARGQGKAFF
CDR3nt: TGTGCCAGCAGCCCCACCGCAAGGGGCCAAGGGAAAGCTTTCTTT

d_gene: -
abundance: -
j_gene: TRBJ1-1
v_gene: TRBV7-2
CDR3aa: CASSSTGTPIGNTEAFF
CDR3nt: TGTGCCAGCAGCTCTACCGGGACACCTATTGGGAACACTGAAGCTTTCTTT

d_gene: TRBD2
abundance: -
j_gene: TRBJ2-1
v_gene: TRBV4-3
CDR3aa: CASSQDSLASGDNEQFF
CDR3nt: TGCGCCAGCAGCCAAGATTCATTGGCTAGCGGGGACAATGAGCAGTTCTTC

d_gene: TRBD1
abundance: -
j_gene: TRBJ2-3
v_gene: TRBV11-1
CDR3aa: CASSHDRDHTQYF
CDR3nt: TGTGCCAGCAGCCACGACAGGGATCATACGCAGTATTTT

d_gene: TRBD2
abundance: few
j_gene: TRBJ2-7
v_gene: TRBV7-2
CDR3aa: CANSSRGSGTFYEQYF
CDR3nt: TGTGCCAACAGCTCCAGAGGTAGCGGGACCTTCTACGAGCAGTACTTC

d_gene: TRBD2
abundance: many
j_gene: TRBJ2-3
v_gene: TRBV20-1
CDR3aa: CSAAGGTDTQYF
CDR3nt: TGCAGTGCGGCGGGAGGCACAGATACGCAGTATTTT

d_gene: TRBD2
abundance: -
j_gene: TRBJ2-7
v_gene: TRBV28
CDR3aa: CASRPGTSGYEQYF
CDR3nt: TGTGCCAGCAGGCCCGGGACTAGCGGCTACGAGCAGTACTTC

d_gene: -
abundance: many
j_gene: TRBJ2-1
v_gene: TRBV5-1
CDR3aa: CASSKTSRGDNEQFF
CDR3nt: TGCGCCAGCAGCAAGACTAGTAGGGGGGACAATGAGCAGTTCTTC

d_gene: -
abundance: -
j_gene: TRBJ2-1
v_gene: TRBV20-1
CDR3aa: CSASSDNEQFF
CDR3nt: TGCAGTGCTAGCTCTGACAATGAACAGTTCTTC

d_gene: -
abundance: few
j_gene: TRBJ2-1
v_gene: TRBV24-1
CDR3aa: CATSEWKYNEQFF
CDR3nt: TGTGCCACCAGTGAATGGAAGTACAATGAGCAGTTCTTC

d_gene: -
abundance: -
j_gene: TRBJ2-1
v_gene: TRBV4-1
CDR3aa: CASSQWESVGNEQFF
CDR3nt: TGCGCCAGCAGCCAATGGGAGTCTGTAGGAAATGAGCAGTTCTTC

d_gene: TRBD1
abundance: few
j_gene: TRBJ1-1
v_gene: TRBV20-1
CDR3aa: CSAIAPGQGLGAFF
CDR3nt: TGCAGTGCTATTGCCCCGGGACAGGGGCTGGGAGCTTTCTTT

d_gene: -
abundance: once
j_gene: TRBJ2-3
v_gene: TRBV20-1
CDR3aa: CSANRRNLSTDTQYF
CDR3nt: TGCAGTGCTAATCGACGAAACCTCAGCACAGATACGCAGTATTTT

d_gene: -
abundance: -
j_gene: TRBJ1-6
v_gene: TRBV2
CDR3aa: CASRPFTVNNSPLHF
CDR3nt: TGTGCCAGCAGGCCCTTTACGGTGAATAATTCACCCCTCCACTTT

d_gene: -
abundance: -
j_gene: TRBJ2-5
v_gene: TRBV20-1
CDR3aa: CSAPRDLQQETQYF
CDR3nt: TGCAGTGCCCCTCGGGACCTACAACAAGAGACCCAGTACTTC

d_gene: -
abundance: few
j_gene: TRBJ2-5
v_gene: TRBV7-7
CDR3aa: CASSRGDYETQYF
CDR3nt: TGTGCTAGTTCTAGGGGGGATTATGAGACCCAGTACTTC

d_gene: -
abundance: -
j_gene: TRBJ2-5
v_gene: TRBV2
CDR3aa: CASGAGLQETQYF
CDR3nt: TGTGCCAGCGGGGCGGGACTCCAAGAGACCCAGTACTTC

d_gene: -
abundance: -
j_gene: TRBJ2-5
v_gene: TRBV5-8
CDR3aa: CASGDRVGGTQYF
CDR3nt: TGTGCCAGCGGGGATCGAGTGGGCGGGACCCAGTACTTC

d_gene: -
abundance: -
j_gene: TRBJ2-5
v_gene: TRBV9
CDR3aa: CASSAPQGSGETQYF
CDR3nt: TGTGCCAGCAGCGCCCCCCAGGGCAGTGGGGAGACCCAGTACTTC

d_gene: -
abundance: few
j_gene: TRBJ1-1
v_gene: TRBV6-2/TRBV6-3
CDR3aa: CASSYPEGNTEAFF
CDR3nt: TGTGCCAGCAGTTACCCGGAGGGGAACACTGAAGCTTTCTTT

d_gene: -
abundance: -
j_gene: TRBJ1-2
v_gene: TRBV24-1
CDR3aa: CATSDTGQFSTYGYTF
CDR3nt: TGTGCCACCAGTGATACCGGACAGTTTAGTACCTATGGCTACACCTTC

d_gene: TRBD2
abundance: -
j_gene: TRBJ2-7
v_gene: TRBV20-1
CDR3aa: CSARRSGISYEQYF
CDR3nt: TGCAGTGCTAGAAGGAGCGGGATCTCCTACGAGCAGTACTTC

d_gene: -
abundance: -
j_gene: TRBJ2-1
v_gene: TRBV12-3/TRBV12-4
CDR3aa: CASSSGPRLGEQFF
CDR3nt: TGTGCCAGCAGTTCGGGACCCCGCCTCGGCGAGCAGTTCTTC

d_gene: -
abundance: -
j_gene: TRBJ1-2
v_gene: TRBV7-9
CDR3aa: CASSLVEAGFYGYTF
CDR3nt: TGTGCCAGCAGCTTAGTAGAGGCAGGGTTCTATGGCTACACCTTC

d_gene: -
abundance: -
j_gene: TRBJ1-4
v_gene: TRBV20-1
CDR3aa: CSARAGEHHNEKLFF
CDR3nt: TGCAGTGCTAGAGCTGGGGAACATCATAATGAAAAACTGTTTTTT

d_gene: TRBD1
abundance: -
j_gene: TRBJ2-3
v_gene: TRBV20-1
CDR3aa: CSGRQGRADTQYF
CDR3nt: TGCAGTGGCCGACAGGGTAGGGCAGATACGCAGTATTTT

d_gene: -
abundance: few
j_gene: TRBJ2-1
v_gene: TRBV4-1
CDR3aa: CASSHPRGGGPNEQFF
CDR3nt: TGCGCCAGCAGCCACCCCCGGGGTGGCGGGCCAAATGAGCAGTTCTTC

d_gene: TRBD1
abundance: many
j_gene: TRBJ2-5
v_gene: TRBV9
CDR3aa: CASSVNIGQGQETQYF
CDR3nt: TGTGCCAGCAGCGTAAATATTGGACAGGGGCAAGAGACCCAGTACTTC

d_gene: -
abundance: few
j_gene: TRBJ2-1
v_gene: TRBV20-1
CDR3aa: CSARDSGGGEQFF
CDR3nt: TGCAGTGCTAGAGATTCCGGCGGCGGGGAGCAGTTCTTC

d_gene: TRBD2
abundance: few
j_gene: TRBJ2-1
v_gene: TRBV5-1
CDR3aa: CASFPRLADYNEQFF
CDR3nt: TGCGCCAGCTTTCCCCGACTAGCGGACTACAATGAGCAGTTCTTC

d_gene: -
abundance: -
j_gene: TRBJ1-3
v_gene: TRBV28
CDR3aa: CATGLGASGNTIYF
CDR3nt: TGTGCCACGGGGCTTGGGGCCTCTGGAAACACCATATATTTT

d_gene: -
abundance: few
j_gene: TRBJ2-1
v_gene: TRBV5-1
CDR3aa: CASSFRSGGAYNEQFF
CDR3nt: TGCGCCAGCAGCTTTAGGTCTGGGGGCGCCTACAATGAGCAGTTCTTC